One and the same sample provided the 21 T cell receptor beta chains below, sequenced in a study of regulatory T cells in long-lasting Graves disease. Time point specified: newly diagnosed GD, antithyroid drugs for less than 3 months. From PBMCs, RNA was extracted and then used to make the TCR library. Libraries of TCR beta came from iRepertoire HTBI primers plus Arm-PCR of CDR3 regions. Each CDR3 protein is one row after TCRdb ran MiXCR on the multiplex PCR reads. In the table there are under 500,000 distinct CDR3 sequences, over 15% of which are singletons. In addition, the sample was reused for a study of T cells in Graves' hyperthyroidism and ophthalmopathy.

This material consisted of peripheral blood mononuclear cells (PBMCs), taken at new diagnosis, from a patient treated with antithyroid drugs. These receptors originate from a woman aged 25-40 years with Graves disease.

In its sample, this clonotype was seen once. The chain has TRBV5-1 and TRBJ2-1; 9 bases match TRBD2. This CDR3 comprises 15 residues. V dropped 2 bases and J dropped 7; count of bases not matched to a gene: 7. Germline CDR1 reads SGHRS; CDR2 reads YFSETQ. Here the CDR3 DNA reads TGCGCCAGCAGCTTTATTAGCGGGAGAGGTAATGAGCAGTTCTTC. It specifies CASSFISGRGNEQFF.

This clonotype has only a few counts. The chain recombines TRBV9 with TRBJ2-7; 7 bases line up with TRBD2. The CDR3 length is 14 residues. Germline V gene lookup returns CDR1 SGDLS and CDR2 YYNGEE. The trim removed 0 bases at V and 1 base at J, leaving 1 base unmatched. CDR3 sequence: CASSVVAGSYEQYF. The CDR3 bases are TGTGCCAGCAGCGTAGTAGCGGGTTCCTACGAGCAGTACTTC.

The chain employs TRBV6-2 or TRBV6-3 and TRBJ2-7; tentative D call: TRBD1 (6 bases). Trimming cost V 0 bases and J 7 bases, with 10 bases left between them. Germline V lookup: CDR1 MNHEY, CDR2 SVGEGT. The CDR3 runs to 13 residues. The CDR3 reads CASSYSQGWEQYF. CDR3 nucleotide sequence: TGTGCCAGCAGTTACTCACAGGGCTGGGAGCAGTACTTC.

This clonotype was observed a few times. The chain combines TRBV9 with TRBJ2-1; 8 positions match TRBD2. Germline CDR1 is SGDLS and CDR2 is YYNGEE. The CDR3 has 16 residues. The V and J ends lost 2 bases and 8 bases, in that order; junction bases with no gene match: 12. The CDR3: CASSVPAAGGLDEQFF. The CDR3 DNA reads TGTGCCAGCAGCGTTCCCGCCGCGGGAGGTCTTGATGAGCAGTTCTTC.

A word on this clonotype: The junction departs from the called germline gene at one end, perhaps through a read error. The V call is TRBV18, the J call TRBJ2-2, with 8 bases aligning to TRBD1. Looked up from germline, CDR1 is KGHSH and CDR2 is LQKENI. The CDR3 is made up of 14 amino acids. This chain's CDR3 is CASSRDRSTGELFF. CDR3 nucleotides: TGCGCCAGCAGCCGGGACAGGTCCACCGGGGAGCTGTTTTTT.

This clonotype was seen only a few times. The V gene is TRBV7-9, the J gene TRBJ2-3; D not resolved. V gave up 5 bases and J gave up 6 bases, with 18 bases separating them. The germline CDR1 and CDR2 sequences are SEHNR and FQNEAQ (reference sequence). There are 15 residues in the CDR3. Written as DNA, the CDR3 is TGTGCCAGCAGCGCACCGGGCCATATGGCTGATACGCAGTATTTT. Translation: CASSAPGHMADTQYF.

The gene calls are TRBV6-5 and TRBJ1-2; perhaps TRBD1 as D (5 bases). Trimming pared 6 bases from V and 7 bases from J, leaving 18 bases between. CDR1 and CDR2 (germline): MNHEY, SVGAGI. This CDR3 contains 14 residues. The CDR3: CASSNSGGVVGYTF. CDR3 DNA sequence: TGTGCCAGCAGCAACTCGGGGGGGGTGGTTGGCTACACCTTC.

The rearrangement links TRBV4-1 to TRBJ1-6; 8 bases are a match to TRBD1. The junction had 8 bases not matched to a gene; V was cut back by 3 bases and J by 10 bases. From germline, CDR1 is MGHRA and CDR2 YSYEKL. The CDR3 is 15 amino acids. The CDR3, as DNA: TGCGCCAGCAGCCAGGAGGACAGGGTTGGATCACCCCTCCACTTT. This translates into CASSQEDRVGSPLHF.

This clonotype was observed at least ten times. V gene TRBV9 combines with J gene TRBJ2-1; 10 positions match TRBD2. CDR3 length equals 16 residues. Germline V gene sequence: CDR1 SGDLS, CDR2 YYNGEE. The trim removed 4 bases at V and 7 bases at J, leaving 11 bases unmatched. The CDR3 sequence: CASSKDPSSGRNEQFF. Here the CDR3 DNA reads TGTGCCAGCAGCAAGGATCCATCTAGCGGGAGAAATGAGCAGTTCTTC.

This clonotype has at least ten counts. The rearrangement joins TRBV2 to TRBJ2-3; D is possibly TRBD2 (5 bases). The CDR3 is 16 residues long. V lost 2 bases, J lost 2 bases, and 14 bases lay in between. The germline CDR1 and CDR2 sequences are SNHLY and FYNNEI. This CDR3 is CASSEPRGGLTDTQYF. The CDR3 DNA is TGTGCCAGCAGTGAACCCCGGGGTGGGCTCACAGATACGCAGTATTTT.

This rearrangement joins TRBV6-1 to TRBJ1-4; D perhaps matches TRBD1 (6 bases). The CDR3 has 15 residues. V gave up 6 bases and J gave up 5 bases, with 16 bases separating them. CDR1 and CDR2 from the germline V gene are MNHNS and SASEGT. CDR3: CASRHPGQENEKLFF. DNA for the CDR3: TGTGCCAGCAGACATCCGGGACAAGAGAATGAAAAACTGTTTTTT.

On this clonotype: A much larger clone differs by one base, so this may be a read error. Here the CDR3 DNA reads TGTGTCAGCAGGGCTGTATCGGGGAGGGCCGGCAATGAGCAGTTCTTC. This translates into CVSRAVSGRAGNEQFF. The V gene is TRBV6-2 or TRBV6-3, the J gene TRBJ2-1; 7 nucleotides align to TRBD2. This CDR3 region has 16 residues. CDR1 and CDR2 (germline): MNHEY, SVGEGT.

V gene TRBV20-1 combines with J gene TRBJ2-4; 10 bases match TRBD2. V was pared by 2 bases and J by 8 bases, with 3 bases of the junction left unmatched. This CDR3 comprises 13 residues. Germline V gives CDR1 DFQATT, CDR2 SNEGSKA (reference sequence). The CDR3 DNA sequence: TGCAGTGCTAGAAGCGGGAGGGTAGACATTCAGTACTTC. It specifies CSARSGRVDIQYF.

In this sample, this clonotype turned up many times. CDR3 in DNA: TGTGCCGGACTAGCGGCAGTATACAATGAGCAGTTCTTC. It encodes CAGLAAVYNEQFF. This sequence joins TRBV2 and TRBJ2-1, with 10 bases matching TRBD2. This CDR3 is built from 13 residues. Germline lookup yields CDR1 SNHLY and CDR2 FYNNEI. V shed 11 bases and J 4 bases; nucleotides not matched to a gene: 5.

This clonotype was seen a handful of times. The chain has TRBV14 and TRBJ2-7; D ambiguous. Trimming removed 2 bases at V and 3 bases at J, with 5 bases between. This CDR3 has 12 amino acids. CDR1 SGHDN and CDR2 FVKESK come from the germline V gene. The CDR3 protein is CASSQQFYEQYF. CDR3 nucleotide sequence: TGTGCCAGCAGCCAACAGTTCTACGAGCAGTACTTC. Based on the CDR3 plus reference TRBV14 and TRBJ2-7, the full variable domain is EAGVTQFPSHSVIEKGQTVTLRCDPISGHDNLYWYRRVMGKEIKFLLHFVKESKQDESGMPNNRFLAERTGGTYSTLKVQPAELEDSGVYFCASSQQFYEQYFGPGTRLTVT.

This clonotype has more than one count but fewer than ten. The rearrangement joins TRBV2 to TRBJ2-5, with D perhaps matching TRBD1 (5 bases). The germline V gene has CDR1 SNHLY and CDR2 FYNNEI. CDR3 length: 14 amino acids. V was clipped by 4 bases and J by 5 bases, with 14 bases between them. The DNA of the CDR3 is TGTGCCAGCAGTGTTGCAGGGCCGGTGGAGACCCAGTACTTC. Translating it yields CASSVAGPVETQYF.

This clonotype was observed a handful of times. V usage is TRBV27 and J usage is TRBJ2-4; D assignment may be TRBD1 or TRBD2 (5 bases each). From germline, CDR1 is MNHEY and CDR2 SMNVEV (reference sequence). The CDR3 length is 16 residues. Trimming took 3 bases from V and 2 from J, leaving 14 bases between them. CDR3 in amino acids: CASSLGPYATKNIQYF. Written as DNA, the CDR3 is TGTGCCAGCAGTTTGGGACCGTACGCAACCAAAAACATTCAGTACTTC.

This clonotype was seen at least ten times. The gene calls are TRBV4-3 and TRBJ2-1; 10 nucleotides match TRBD2. Per germline, CDR1 LGHNA and CDR2 YSLEER. The trim removed 1 base at V and 7 bases at J, leaving 4 bases unmatched. The CDR3 is made up of 15 amino acids. CDR3 sequence: CASSQVAGGGNEQFF. The CDR3, as DNA: TGCGCCAGCAGCCAAGTAGCGGGAGGTGGGAATGAGCAGTTCTTC.

The rearrangement joins TRBV4-3 to TRBJ1-1; 10 bases fit TRBD1. After removal of 4 bases from V and 1 base from J, the junction contained 6 bases not matched to a gene. Per germline, CDR1 LGHNA and CDR2 YSLEER. The CDR3 is made up of 16 amino acids. The CDR3 DNA is TGCGCCAGCAGCCCGCGACAGGGGGCTGAGAACACTGAAGCTTTCTTT. Its protein is CASSPRQGAENTEAFF.

This clonotype was detected ten times or more. The V call is TRBV20-1, the J call TRBJ1-6, with 8 bases identical to TRBD1. V lost 2 bases, J lost 9 bases, and 9 bases stayed unmatched. Germline V gene data show CDR1 as DFQATT and CDR2 as SNEGSKA (reference sequence). This CDR3 region has 15 residues. This chain's CDR3 is CSARPSTGDSSPLHF. The DNA of the CDR3 is TGCAGTGCTAGACCCTCGACAGGGGACAGTTCACCCCTCCACTTT.

In its sample, this clonotype was seen many times. The rearrangement uses TRBV20-1 and TRBJ2-7; maybe TRBD2 (5 bases). Germline-derived CDR1 and CDR2 are DFQATT and SNEGSKA (reference sequence). Deletions cut 0 bases from V and 6 bases from J, with 15 bases between. The CDR3 sequence is 14 residues long. The CDR3 loop is CSARDPLKDSEQYF. CDR3 nucleotide sequence: TGCAGTGCTAGAGACCCCCTGAAGGACTCCGAGCAGTACTTC.